This note documents a single T cell receptor (beta chain) sequence. It has no known antigen specificity. The record has no base qualities; no much larger clone is one base away. The record originates from a study of blood T cell repertoires in COVID-19 (dated by TCRdb to about 2020). The study in broad terms: The collaborator samples originated in the United States, Italy and Spain and spanned the acute and convalescent phases of COVID-19. Nearly every sample came with metadata listing a de-identified subject ID, COVID-19 status, age in years and sex. The material from the prospective study consisted of cDNA or gDNA derived from T cells, B-cell-depleted T cells, or PBMCs. HLA class I and class II types, where available, came from metadata supplied by the sample provider rather than from assay-based typing. The samples were drawn from two sources: the first 160 participants of the ongoing ImmuneRACE study, and about 1,300 subjects contributed by 6 global collaborators. A freely available public database, intended as a resource for researchers studying the immune response to SARS-CoV-2, is where the repertoires were released. Subjects who had been exposed to COVID-19, were actively infected with it, or had recovered from it provided the deeply sampled blood TCRbeta repertoires that made up the dataset.

Study-wide findings and limitations: The amount of clinical and demographic metadata varied by source and participant and was provided uncurated.

The collaborating institutions used their own protocols to collect whole blood in K2EDTA tubes. Collaborator samples were shipped for TCRbeta analysis as frozen whole blood, isolated PBMCs, or DNA extracted from either sample type. The immunoSEQ Assay, a bias-controlled multiplex PCR, was used to amplify TCRbeta CDR3 regions from genomic DNA. Per the source publication's procedure: The number of nucleated cells in each sample was estimated by amplification of reference gene primers within the assay. Sequence reads were collapsed and filtered to measure the absolute abundance of every unique TCRbeta CDR3 rearrangement. For each sample, productive Simpson clonality was calculated as the square root of Simpson's diversity index across productive rearrangements. Not all clones reach the TCRdb copy of this immuneACCESS table, which keeps in-frame sequences only. Checked studies attribute under half of the gap to unresolved V genes and leave the rest unexplained. V and J calls and clone size are copied from that table; D and trimming were computed from the DNA. This sample is represented by about 88,000 clones; approximately 85% of them were singletons. The biggest ten clones account for 25% of the sample.

Compared with germline, V lacks 1 base and J lacks 3 bases; bases without a gene match: 1. Reading from cysteine to phenylalanine, the CDR3 counts 14 amino acids. The DNA shown is the 42-base CDR3, in frame from base 1. CDR1 and CDR2 were assigned from the germline V gene as SQVTM and ANQGSEA. The sequence was collected from a human donor in a cohort sampled during active COVID-19. The sequence joins TRBV29-1 to TRBJ2-3, with 10 middle bases fitting TRBD1. The sample comprised peripheral blood. Here the CDR3 is given as CSVEGQGATDTQYF. The DNA is as follows: TGCAGCGTTGAAGGACAGGGGGCAACAGATACGCAGTATTTT.